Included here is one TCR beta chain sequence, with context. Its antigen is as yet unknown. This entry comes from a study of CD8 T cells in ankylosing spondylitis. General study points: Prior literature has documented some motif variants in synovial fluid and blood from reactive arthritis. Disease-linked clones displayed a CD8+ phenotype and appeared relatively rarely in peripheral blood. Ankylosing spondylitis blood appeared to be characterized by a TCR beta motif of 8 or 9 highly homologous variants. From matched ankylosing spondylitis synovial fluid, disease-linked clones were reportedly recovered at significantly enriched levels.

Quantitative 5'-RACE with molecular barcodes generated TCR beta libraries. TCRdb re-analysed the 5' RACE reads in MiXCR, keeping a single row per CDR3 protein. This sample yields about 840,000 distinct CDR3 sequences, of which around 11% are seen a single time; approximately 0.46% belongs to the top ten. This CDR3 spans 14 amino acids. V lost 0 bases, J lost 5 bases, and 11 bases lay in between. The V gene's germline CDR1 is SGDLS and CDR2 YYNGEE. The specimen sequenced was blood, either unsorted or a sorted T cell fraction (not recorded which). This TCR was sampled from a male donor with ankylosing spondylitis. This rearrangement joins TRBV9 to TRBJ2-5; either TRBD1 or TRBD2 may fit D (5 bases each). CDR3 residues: CASSVAGDVETQYF. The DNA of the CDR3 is TGTGCCAGCAGCGTAGCCGGGGACGTCGAGACCCAGTACTTC.